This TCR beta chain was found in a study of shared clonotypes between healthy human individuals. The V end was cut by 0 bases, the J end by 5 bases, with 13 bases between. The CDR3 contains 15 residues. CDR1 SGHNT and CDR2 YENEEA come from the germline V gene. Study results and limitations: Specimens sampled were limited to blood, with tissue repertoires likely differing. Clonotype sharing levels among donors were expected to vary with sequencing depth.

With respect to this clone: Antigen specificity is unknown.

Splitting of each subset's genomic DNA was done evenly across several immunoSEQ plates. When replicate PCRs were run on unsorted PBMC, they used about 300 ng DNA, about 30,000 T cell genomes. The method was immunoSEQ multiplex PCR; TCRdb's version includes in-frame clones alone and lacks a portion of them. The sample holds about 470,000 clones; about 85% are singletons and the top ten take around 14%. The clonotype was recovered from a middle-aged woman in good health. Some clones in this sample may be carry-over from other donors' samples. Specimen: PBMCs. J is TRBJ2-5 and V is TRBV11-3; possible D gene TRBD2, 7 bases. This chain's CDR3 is CASSLEGGPEETQYF. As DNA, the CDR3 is TGTGCCAGCAGCTTAGAGGGGGGGCCGGAGGAGACCCAGTACTTC.